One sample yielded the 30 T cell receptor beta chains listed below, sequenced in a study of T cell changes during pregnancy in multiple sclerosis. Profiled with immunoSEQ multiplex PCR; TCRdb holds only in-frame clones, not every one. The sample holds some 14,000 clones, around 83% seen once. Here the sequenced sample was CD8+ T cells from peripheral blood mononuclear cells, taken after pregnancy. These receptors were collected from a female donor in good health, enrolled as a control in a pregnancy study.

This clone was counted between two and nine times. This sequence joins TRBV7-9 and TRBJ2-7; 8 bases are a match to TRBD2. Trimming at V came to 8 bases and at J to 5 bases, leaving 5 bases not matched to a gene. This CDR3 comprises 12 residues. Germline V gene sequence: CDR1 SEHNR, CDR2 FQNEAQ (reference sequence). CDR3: CASRGGNDEQYF. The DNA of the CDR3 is TGTGCCAGCCGGGGGGGCAACGACGAGCAGTACTTC.

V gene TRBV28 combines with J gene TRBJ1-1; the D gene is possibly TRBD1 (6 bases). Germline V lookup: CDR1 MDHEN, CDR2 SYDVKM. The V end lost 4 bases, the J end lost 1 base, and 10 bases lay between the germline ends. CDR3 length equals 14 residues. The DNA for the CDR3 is TGTGCCAGCAGTTGGGACATACAGAACACTGAAGCTTTCTTT. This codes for CASSWDIQNTEAFF. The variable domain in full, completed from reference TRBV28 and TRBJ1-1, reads DVKVTQSSRYLVKRTGEKVFLECVQDMDHENMFWYRQDPGLGLRLIYFSYDVKMKEKGDIPEGYSVSREKKERFSLILESASTNQTSMYLCASSWDIQNTEAFFGQGTRLTVV.

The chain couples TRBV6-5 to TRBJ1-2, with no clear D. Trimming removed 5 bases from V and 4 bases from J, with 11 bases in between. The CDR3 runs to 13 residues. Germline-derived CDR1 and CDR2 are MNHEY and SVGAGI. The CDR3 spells CASSPAGSYGYTF. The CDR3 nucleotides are TGTGCCAGCAGTCCCGCGGGCTCCTATGGCTACACCTTC.

The CDR3 sequence is CASSVGGGNSPLHF. CDR3 nucleotide sequence: TGTGCCAGCAGCGTAGGAGGCGGTAATTCACCCCTCCACTTT. The rearrangement links TRBV9 to TRBJ1-6; D is undetermined. Trimming cost V 0 bases and J 6 bases, with 7 bases left between them. In germline, CDR1 is SGDLS, CDR2 YYNGEE. This CDR3 region has 14 residues. Drawing the rest from reference TRBV9 and TRBJ1-6, the complete variable domain is DSGVTQTPKHLITATGQRVTLRCSPRSGDLSVYWYQQSLDQGLQFLIQYYNGEERAKGNILERFSAQQFPDLHSELNLSSLELGDSALYFCASSVGGGNSPLHFGNGTRLTVT.

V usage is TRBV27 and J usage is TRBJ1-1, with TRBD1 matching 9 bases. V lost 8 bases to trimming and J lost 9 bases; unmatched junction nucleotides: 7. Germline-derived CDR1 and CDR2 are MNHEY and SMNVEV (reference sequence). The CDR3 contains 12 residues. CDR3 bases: TGTGCCAGCCGAACAGGGGGCAATAAAGCTTTCTTT. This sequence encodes CASRTGGNKAFF.

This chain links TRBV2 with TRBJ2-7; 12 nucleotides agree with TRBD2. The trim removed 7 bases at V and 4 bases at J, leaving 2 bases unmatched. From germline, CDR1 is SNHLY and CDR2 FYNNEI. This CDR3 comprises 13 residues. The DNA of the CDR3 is TGTGCCAGCAAAGGACTAGCGGGATACGAGCAGTACTTC. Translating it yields CASKGLAGYEQYF.

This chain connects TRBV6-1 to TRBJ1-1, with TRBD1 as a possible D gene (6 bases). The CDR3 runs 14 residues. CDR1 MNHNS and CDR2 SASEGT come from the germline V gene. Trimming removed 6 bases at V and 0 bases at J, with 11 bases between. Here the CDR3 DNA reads TGTGCCAGCAGCCGACAGGTGATGAACACTGAAGCTTTCTTT. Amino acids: CASSRQVMNTEAFF.

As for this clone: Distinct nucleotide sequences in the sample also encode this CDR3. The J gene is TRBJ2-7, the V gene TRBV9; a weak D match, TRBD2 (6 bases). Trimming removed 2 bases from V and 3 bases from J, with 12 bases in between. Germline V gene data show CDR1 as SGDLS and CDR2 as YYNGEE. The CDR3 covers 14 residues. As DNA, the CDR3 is TGTGCCAGCAGCGTGGGACTGGGAGTCTACGAGCAGTACTTC. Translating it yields CASSVGLGVYEQYF.

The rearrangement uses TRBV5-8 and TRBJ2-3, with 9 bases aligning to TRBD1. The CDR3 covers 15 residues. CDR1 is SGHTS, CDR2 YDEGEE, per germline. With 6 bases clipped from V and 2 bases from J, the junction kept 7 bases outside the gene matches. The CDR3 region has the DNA TGTGCCAGCACCCGTTGGGACAGGGACACAGATACGCAGTATTTT. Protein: CASTRWDRDTDTQYF.

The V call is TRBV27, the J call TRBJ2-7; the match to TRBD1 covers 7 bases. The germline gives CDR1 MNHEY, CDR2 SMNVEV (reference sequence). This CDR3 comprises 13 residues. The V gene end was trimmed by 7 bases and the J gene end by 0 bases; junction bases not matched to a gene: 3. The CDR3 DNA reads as TGTGCCAGCACGGGGACAGCCTCCTACGAGCAGTACTTC. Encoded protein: CASTGTASYEQYF.

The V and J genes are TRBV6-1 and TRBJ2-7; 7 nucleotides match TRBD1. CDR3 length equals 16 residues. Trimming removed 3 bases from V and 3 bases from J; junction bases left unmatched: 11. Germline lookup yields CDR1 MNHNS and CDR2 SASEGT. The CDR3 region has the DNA TGTGCCAGCAGTGAGGGTATTGGGGACAGCGGCTACGAGCAGTACTTC. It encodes CASSEGIGDSGYEQYF.

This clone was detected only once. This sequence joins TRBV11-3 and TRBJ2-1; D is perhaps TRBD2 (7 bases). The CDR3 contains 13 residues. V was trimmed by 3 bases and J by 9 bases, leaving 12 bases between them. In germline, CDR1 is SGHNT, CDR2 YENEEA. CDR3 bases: TGTGCCAGCAGCTTCGGGGGGCTGGGTGAGCAGTTCTTC. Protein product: CASSFGGLGEQFF.

As DNA, the CDR3 is TGCGCCAGCAGCATCAACCGGGAACCTGAGCAGTTCTTC. This codes for CASSINREPEQFF. The genes are TRBV5-1 and TRBJ2-1; D may be TRBD2 (5 bases). Germline V gene lookup returns CDR1 SGHRS and CDR2 YFSETQ. This CDR3 has 13 residues. V dropped 4 bases and J dropped 9 bases, with 14 bases sitting between them.

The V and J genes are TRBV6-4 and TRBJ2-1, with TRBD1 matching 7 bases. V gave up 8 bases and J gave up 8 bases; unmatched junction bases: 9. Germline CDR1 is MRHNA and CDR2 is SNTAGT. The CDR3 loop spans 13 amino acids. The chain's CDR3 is CASGRDSYDEQFF. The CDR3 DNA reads TGTGCCAGCGGACGGGACAGTTACGATGAGCAGTTCTTC.

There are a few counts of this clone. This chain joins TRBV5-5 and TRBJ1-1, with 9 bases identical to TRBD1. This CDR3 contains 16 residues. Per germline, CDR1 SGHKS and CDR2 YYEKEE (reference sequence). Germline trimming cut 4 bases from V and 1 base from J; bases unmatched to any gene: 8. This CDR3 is CASSPGQGSRNTEAFF. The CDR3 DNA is TGTGCCAGCAGCCCAGGACAGGGGTCTAGGAACACTGAAGCTTTCTTT.

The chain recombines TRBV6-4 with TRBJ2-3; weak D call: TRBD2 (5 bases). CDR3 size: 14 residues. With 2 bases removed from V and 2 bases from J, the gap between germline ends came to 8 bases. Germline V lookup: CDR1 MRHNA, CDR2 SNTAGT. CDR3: CASSDAGNTDTQYF. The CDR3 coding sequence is TGTGCCAGCAGTGACGCCGGGAACACAGATACGCAGTATTTT.

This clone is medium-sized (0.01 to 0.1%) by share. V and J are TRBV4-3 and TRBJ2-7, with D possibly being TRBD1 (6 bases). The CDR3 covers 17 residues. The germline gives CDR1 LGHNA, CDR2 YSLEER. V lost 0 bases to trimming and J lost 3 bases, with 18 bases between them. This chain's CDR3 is CASSQEATPDRYYEQYF. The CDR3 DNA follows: TGCGCCAGCAGCCAAGAAGCGACCCCGGACAGATACTACGAGCAGTACTTC.

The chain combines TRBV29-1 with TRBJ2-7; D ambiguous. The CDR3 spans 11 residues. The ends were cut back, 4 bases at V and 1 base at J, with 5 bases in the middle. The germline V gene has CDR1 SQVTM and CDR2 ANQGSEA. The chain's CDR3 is CSVAQSYEQYF. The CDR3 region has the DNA TGCAGCGTTGCACAGTCCTACGAGCAGTACTTC.

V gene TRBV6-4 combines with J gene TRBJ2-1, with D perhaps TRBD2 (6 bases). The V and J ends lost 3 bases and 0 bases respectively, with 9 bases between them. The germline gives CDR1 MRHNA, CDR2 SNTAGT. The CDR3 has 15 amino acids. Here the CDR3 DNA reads TGTGCCAGCAGTGATCGGGGGAGCTCCTACAATGAGCAGTTCTTC. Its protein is CASSDRGSSYNEQFF.

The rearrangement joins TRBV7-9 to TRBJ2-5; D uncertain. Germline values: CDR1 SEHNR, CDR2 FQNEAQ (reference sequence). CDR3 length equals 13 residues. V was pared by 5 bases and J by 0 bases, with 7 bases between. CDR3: CASSGDNQETQYF. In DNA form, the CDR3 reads TGTGCCAGCAGCGGTGACAACCAAGAGACCCAGTACTTC.

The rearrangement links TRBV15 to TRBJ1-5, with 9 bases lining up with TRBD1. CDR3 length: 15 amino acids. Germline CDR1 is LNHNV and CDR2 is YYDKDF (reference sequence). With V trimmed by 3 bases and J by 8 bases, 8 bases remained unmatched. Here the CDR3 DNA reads TGTGCCACCAGCAGCGGAACAGGGGGCGCAGAGCCCCAGCATTTT. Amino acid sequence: CATSSGTGGAEPQHF.

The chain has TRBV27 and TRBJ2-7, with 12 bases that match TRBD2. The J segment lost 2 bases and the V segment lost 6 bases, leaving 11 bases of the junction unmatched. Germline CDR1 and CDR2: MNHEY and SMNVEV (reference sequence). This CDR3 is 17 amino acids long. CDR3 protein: CASSSRLAGAEAYEQYF. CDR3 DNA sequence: TGTGCCAGCAGCTCTCGACTAGCGGGGGCCGAGGCCTACGAGCAGTACTTC.

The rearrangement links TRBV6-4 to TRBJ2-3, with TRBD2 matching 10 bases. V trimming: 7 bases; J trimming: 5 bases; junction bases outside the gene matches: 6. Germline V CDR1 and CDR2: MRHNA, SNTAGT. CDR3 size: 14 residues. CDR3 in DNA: TGTGCCAGCAAGGAGCAGCGGGAGGGAGATACGCAGTATTTT. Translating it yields CASKEQREGDTQYF.

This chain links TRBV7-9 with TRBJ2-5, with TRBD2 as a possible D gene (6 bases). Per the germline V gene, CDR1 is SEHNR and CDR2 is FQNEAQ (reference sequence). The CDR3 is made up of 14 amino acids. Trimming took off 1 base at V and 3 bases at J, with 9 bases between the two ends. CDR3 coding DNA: TGTGCCAGCAGCTTAGTTAGCGGAGAAGAGACCCAGTACTTC. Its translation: CASSLVSGEETQYF.

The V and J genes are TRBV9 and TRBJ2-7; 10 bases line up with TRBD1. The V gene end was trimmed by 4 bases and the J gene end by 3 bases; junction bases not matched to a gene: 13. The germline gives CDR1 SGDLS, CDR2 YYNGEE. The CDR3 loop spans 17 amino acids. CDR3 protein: CASSPGGTGAPYYEQYF. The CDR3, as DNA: TGTGCCAGCAGCCCAGGGGGGACAGGGGCCCCCTACTACGAGCAGTACTTC.

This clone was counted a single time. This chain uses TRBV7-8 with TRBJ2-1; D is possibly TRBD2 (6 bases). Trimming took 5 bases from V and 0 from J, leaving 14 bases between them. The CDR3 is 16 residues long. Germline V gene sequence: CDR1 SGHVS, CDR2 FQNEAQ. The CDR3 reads CASSPNGGSSYNEQFF. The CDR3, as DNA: TGTGCCAGCAGCCCTAACGGAGGGAGCTCCTACAATGAGCAGTTCTTC.

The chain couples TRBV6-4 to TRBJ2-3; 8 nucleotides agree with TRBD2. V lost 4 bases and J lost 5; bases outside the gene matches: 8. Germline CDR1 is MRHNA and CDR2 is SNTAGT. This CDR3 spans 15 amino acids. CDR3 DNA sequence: TGTGCCAGCAGTGTCGGCAGCGGGAGTGGAGATACGCAGTATTTT. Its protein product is CASSVGSGSGDTQYF.

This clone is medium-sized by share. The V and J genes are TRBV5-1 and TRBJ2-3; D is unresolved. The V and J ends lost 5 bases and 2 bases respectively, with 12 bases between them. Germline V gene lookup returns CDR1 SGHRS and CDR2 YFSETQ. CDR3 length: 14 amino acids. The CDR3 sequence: CASSRYGPTDTQYF. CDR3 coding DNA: TGCGCCAGCAGTAGATACGGTCCCACAGATACGCAGTATTTT.

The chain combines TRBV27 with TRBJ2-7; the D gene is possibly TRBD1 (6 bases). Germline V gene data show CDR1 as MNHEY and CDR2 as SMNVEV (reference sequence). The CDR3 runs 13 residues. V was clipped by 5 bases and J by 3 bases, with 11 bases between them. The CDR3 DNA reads TGTGCCAGCAGTACCGCACAGGGCTACGAGCAGTACTTC. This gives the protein CASSTAQGYEQYF.

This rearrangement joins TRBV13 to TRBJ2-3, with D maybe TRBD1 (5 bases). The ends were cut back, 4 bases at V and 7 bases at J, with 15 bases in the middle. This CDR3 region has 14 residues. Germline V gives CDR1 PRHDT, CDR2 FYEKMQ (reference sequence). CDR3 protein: CASSSPTVPYTQYF. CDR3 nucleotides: TGTGCCAGCAGCTCCCCGACAGTTCCGTATACGCAGTATTTT.